These T cell receptor beta chains were read from a single sample in a study of blood T cell repertoires in COVID-19. Assay used: immunoSEQ multiplex PCR; TCRdb lists only in-frame clones, some missing. There are about 200,000 clones in the sample; about nine tenths occur only once, and about 2.2% lies in the top ten. Specimen: PBMCs or T cells enriched from blood (not recorded which). These receptors were taken from a woman aged 25 to 45 who had recovered from COVID-19. The CDR3 runs from the conserved cysteine through the conserved F or W. The D gene is left open where the match is weak. The size entry is marked missing in some rows and otherwise reads once, few, many or a size class.

j_gene	abundance	d_gene	len	v_gene	CDR3aa	CDR3nt
TRBJ2-6	NA	NA	16	TRBV28	CASSPPRQAGANVLTF	TGTGCCAGCAGTCCCCCTAGACAGGCTGGGGCCAACGTCCTGACTTTC
TRBJ2-7	NA	NA	15	TRBV7-8	CASSLASSRAYEQYF	TGTGCCAGCAGCTTAGCGAGTTCGAGAGCCTACGAGCAGTACTTC
TRBJ1-1	few	NA	14	TRBV2	CASRPTRIGTEAFF	TGTGCCAGCAGGCCGACCCGGATCGGGACTGAAGCTTTCTTT
TRBJ1-5	once	NA	14	TRBV3-1/TRBV3-2	CASSPQGGDQPQHF	TGTGCCAGCAGCCCGCAGGGTGGGGATCAGCCCCAGCATTTT
TRBJ1-1	NA	NA	13	TRBV4-1	CASSRTVNTEAFF	TGCGCCAGCAGCAGGACAGTGAACACTGAAGCTTTCTTT
TRBJ1-1	NA	TRBD1	16	TRBV12-5	CASGLVLGQGSTEAFF	TGTGCTAGTGGTTTGGTACTCGGACAGGGCAGCACTGAAGCTTTCTTT
TRBJ2-7	NA	NA	15	TRBV7-2	CASSLTGGPSYEQYF	TGTGCCAGCAGCTTGACGGGGGGCCCTTCCTACGAGCAGTACTTC
TRBJ2-1	NA	NA	14	TRBV5-1	CASSLDRINNEQFF	TGCGCCAGCAGCCTCGACAGAATAAACAATGAGCAGTTCTTC
TRBJ2-1	NA	NA	13	TRBV11-3	CASSLGVSDEQFF	TGTGCCAGCAGCTTAGGCGTATCCGATGAGCAGTTCTTC
TRBJ1-2	NA	NA	13	TRBV30	CAWETYVAGGYTF	TGTGCCTGGGAGACCTACGTGGCAGGGGGCTACACCTTC
TRBJ1-5	NA	TRBD1	15	TRBV6-5	CASSSDRGRNQPQHF	TGTGCCAGCAGTTCCGACAGGGGGCGTAATCAGCCCCAGCATTTT
TRBJ2-2	few	NA	16	TRBV5-4	CASSTPGTIDTGELFF	TGTGCCAGCAGCACACCCGGGACAATAGACACCGGGGAGCTGTTTTTT
TRBJ2-3	NA	NA	15	TRBV7-3	CASSPTAGSTDTQYF	TGTGCCAGCAGCCCGACGGCGGGGTCTACAGATACGCAGTATTTT
TRBJ1-1	NA	NA	15	TRBV9	CASSAYPQGSTEAFF	TGTGCCAGCAGCGCATACCCCCAGGGGTCCACTGAAGCTTTCTTT
TRBJ2-3	NA	NA	16	TRBV5-4	CASSLGSGASTDTQYF	TGTGCCAGCAGCTTGGGGTCAGGGGCCTCCACAGATACGCAGTATTTT
TRBJ1-1	NA	TRBD1	16	TRBV11-3	CASSFGTGRGNTEAFF	TGTGCCAGCAGCTTTGGGACAGGGAGAGGAAACACTGAAGCTTTCTTT
TRBJ2-1	NA	NA	18	TRBV27	CASSPRYRSPSSYNEQFF	TGTGCCAGCAGTCCCCGATACAGGTCCCCCTCCTCCTACAATGAGCAGTTCTTC
TRBJ1-2	NA	TRBD1	14	TRBV28	CASSATGKGYGYTF	TGTGCCAGCAGTGCGACAGGGAAAGGGTATGGCTACACCTTC
TRBJ2-5	NA	NA	13	TRBV30	CAWSPTSRETQYF	TGTGCCTGGAGTCCGACTAGTCGTGAGACCCAGTACTTC
TRBJ1-6	NA	NA	13	TRBV19	CATWGGGNSPLHF	TGTGCCACCTGGGGGGGTGGAAATTCACCCCTCCACTTT
TRBJ2-5	few	TRBD2	14	TRBV20-1	CSASSGAAQETQYF	TGCAGTGCTAGTAGCGGGGCTGCCCAAGAGACCCAGTACTTC
TRBJ1-1	few	NA	13	TRBV2	CASSEEADTEAFF	TGTGCCAGCAGTGAAGAGGCGGACACTGAAGCTTTCTTT
TRBJ2-3	NA	NA	15	TRBV28	CASSLKGRGFDTQYF	TGTGCCAGCAGTTTAAAGGGCCGGGGGTTTGATACGCAGTATTTT
TRBJ1-1	NA	NA	13	TRBV19	CASNVQGGGEAFF	TGTGCCAGTAATGTACAGGGAGGGGGTGAAGCTTTCTTT
TRBJ1-1	NA	TRBD1	16	TRBV7-9	CASSSKPGQKNTEAFF	TGTGCCAGCAGCTCAAAGCCGGGACAGAAGAACACTGAAGCTTTCTTT
TRBJ1-1	NA	TRBD1	14	TRBV7-2	CASSWGDRGVEAFF	TGTGCCAGCAGCTGGGGTGACAGGGGAGTTGAAGCTTTCTTT
TRBJ2-3	NA	NA	14	TRBV5-4	CASSSGQASDTQYF	TGTGCCAGCAGCTCCGGACAAGCCAGCGATACGCAGTATTTT
TRBJ2-1	NA	TRBD1	15	TRBV6-2/TRBV6-3	CASSDPGQGHNEQFF	TGTGCCAGCAGTGATCCGGGACAGGGTCACAATGAGCAGTTCTTC
TRBJ2-1	NA	NA	16	TRBV2	CASSELGDFSYNEQFF	TGTGCCAGCAGTGAACTAGGGGATTTCTCCTACAATGAGCAGTTCTTC